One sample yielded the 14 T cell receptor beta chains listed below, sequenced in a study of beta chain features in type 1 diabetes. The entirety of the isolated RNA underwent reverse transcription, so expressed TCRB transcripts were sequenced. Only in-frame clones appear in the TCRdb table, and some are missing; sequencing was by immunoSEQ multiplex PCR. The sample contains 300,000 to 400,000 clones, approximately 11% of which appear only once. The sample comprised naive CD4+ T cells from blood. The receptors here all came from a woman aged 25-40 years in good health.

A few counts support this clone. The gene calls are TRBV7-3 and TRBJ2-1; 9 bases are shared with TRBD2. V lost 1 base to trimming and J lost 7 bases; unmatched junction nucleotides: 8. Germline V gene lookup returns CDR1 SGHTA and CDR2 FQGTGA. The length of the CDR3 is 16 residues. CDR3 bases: TGTGCCAGCAGCTTAAGGGGCGGGAGGGCGCCGAATGAGCAGTTCTTC. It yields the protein CASSLRGGRAPNEQFF.

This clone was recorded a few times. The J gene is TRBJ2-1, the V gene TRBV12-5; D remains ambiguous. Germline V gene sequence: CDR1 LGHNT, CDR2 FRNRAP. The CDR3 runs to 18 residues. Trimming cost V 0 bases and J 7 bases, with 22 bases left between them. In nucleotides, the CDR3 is TGTGCTAGTGGTTTGGTAGGTGGTGAGGTCCCGCGGCGAAATGAGCAGTTCTTC. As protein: CASGLVGGEVPRRNEQFF.

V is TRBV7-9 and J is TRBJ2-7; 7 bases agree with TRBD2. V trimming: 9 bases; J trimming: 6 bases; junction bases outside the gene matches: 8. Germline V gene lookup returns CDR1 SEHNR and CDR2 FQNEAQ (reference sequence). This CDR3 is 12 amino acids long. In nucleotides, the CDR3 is TGTGCCAGTACACTGGGCGGGGGCGAGCAGTACTTC. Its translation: CASTLGGGEQYF.

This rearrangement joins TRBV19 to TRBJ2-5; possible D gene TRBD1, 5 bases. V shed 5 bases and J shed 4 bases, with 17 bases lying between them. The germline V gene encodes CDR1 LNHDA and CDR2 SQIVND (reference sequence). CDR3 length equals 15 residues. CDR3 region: CASSSGSAGRETQYF. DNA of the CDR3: TGTGCCAGTAGTTCGGGTTCGGCAGGGCGAGAGACCCAGTACTTC.

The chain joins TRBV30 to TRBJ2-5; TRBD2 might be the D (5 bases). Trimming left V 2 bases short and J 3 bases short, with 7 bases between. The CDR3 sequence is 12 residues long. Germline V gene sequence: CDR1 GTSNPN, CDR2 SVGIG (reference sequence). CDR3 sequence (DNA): TGTGCCTGGAGTATTAGCGAAGAGACCCAGTACTTC. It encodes CAWSISEETQYF.

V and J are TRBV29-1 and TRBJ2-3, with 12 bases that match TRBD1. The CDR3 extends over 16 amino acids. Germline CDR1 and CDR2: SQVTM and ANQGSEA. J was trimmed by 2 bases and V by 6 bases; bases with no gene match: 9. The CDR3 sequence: CSVRDRGPLTTDTQYF. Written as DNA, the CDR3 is TGCAGCGTCCGGGACAGGGGGCCTCTAACCACAGATACGCAGTATTTT.

CDR3 amino acids: CATSRPTGTSGSASYEQYF. CDR3 sequence (DNA): TGTGCCACCAGCAGACCTACCGGGACTAGCGGGAGCGCGTCCTACGAGCAGTACTTC. The chain links TRBV15 to TRBJ2-7; 14 nucleotides align to TRBD2. This CDR3 spans 19 amino acids. The V and J ends lost 2 bases and 1 base, in that order; junction bases with no gene match: 10. Germline-derived CDR1 and CDR2 are LNHNV and YYDKDF (reference sequence).

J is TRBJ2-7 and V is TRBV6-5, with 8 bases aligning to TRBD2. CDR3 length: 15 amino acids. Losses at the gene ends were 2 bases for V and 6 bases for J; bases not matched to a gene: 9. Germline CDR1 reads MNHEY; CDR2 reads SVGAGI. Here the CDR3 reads CASSYQAGDQREQYF. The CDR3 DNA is TGTGCCAGCAGTTACCAAGCGGGAGATCAGCGCGAGCAGTACTTC.

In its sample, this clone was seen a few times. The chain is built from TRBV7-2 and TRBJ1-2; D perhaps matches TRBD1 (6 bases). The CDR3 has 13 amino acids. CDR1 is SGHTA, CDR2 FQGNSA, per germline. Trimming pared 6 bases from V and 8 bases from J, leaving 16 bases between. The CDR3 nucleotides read TGTGCCAGCAGGAAAACAGGGTCGGGGGGCTACACCTTC. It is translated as CASRKTGSGGYTF.

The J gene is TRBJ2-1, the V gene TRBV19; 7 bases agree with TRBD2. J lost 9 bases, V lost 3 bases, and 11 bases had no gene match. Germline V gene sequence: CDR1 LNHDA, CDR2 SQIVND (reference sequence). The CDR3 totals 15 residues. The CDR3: CASSIVAGEAVEQFF. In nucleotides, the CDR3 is TGTGCCAGTAGTATTGTCGCGGGAGAAGCCGTTGAGCAGTTCTTC.

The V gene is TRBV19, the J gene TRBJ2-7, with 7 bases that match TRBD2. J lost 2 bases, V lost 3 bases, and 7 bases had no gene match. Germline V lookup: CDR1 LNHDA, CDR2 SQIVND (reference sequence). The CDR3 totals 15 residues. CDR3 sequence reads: CASSMGPGTTYEQYF. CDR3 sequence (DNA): TGTGCCAGTAGTATGGGGCCCGGGACTACCTACGAGCAGTACTTC.

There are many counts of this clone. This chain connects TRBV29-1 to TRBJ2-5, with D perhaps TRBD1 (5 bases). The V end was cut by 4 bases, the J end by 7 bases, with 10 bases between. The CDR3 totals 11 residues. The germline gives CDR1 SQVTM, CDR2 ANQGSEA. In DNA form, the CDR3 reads TGCAGCGTTGGTGGGGCAGGGACCCAGTACTTC. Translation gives CSVGGAGTQYF.

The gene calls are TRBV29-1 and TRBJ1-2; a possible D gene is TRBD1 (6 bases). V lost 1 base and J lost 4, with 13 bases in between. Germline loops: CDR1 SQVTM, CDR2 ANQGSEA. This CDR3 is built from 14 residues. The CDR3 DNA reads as TGCAGCGTTGAAGCGCGGGGGCGTAGCTATGGCTACACCTTC. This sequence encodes CSVEARGRSYGYTF.

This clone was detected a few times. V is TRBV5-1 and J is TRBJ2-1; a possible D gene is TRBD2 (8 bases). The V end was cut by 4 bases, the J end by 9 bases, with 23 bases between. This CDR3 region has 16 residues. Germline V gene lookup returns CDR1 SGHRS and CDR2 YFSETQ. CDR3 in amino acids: CASSRQGLERASEQFF. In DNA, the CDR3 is TGCGCCAGCAGCAGACAGGGACTAGAGCGAGCCAGTGAGCAGTTCTTC.